Presented here are 8 T cell receptor beta chains from one specimen sequenced in a study of cytomegalovirus exposure and HLA in healthy donors. PCR used 60 Vbeta primers and 13 Jbeta primers. Generated by immunoSEQ multiplex PCR, the TCRdb table keeps only in-frame clones and is missing some. The sample lists approximately 210,000 clones, about four fifths seen once, with roughly 10% in the top ten. Specimen: PBMCs. The receptors were gathered from a woman between 50 and 59 years old in good health and CMV-seropositive.

CDR3 DNA sequence: TGTGCCAGTAGTATACCGACAGGTGGGCTGATAACTGAAGCTTTCTTT. As protein: CASSIPTGGLITEAFF. This sequence joins TRBV19 and TRBJ1-1; TRBD1 is a possible D gene (6 bases). Trimming stripped 2 bases from V and 5 bases from J, with 18 bases between. This CDR3 has 16 amino acids. Germline lookup yields CDR1 LNHDA and CDR2 SQIVND (reference sequence).

This clone was detected only once. The chain carries TRBV7-6 and TRBJ1-4, with D hard to call. Germline V lookup: CDR1 SGHVS, CDR2 FNYEAQ. The V and J ends lost 5 bases and 3 bases respectively, with 19 bases between them. CDR3 length equals 17 residues. The CDR3 DNA follows: TGTGCCAGCAGCCCGGCGGGCACCGTGAGATCTAATGAAAAACTGTTTTTT. This translates into CASSPAGTVRSNEKLFF.

J is TRBJ2-6 and V is TRBV7-9, with D uncertain. Per the germline V gene, CDR1 is SEHNR and CDR2 is FQNEAQ (reference sequence). Trimming removed 5 bases at V and 0 bases at J, with 14 bases between. The CDR3 loop spans 17 amino acids. The chain's CDR3 is CASSNPPRFSGANVLTF. The CDR3 coding sequence is TGTGCCAGCAGCAACCCCCCGCGGTTCTCTGGGGCCAACGTCCTGACTTTC.

This chain uses TRBV5-6 with TRBJ2-5, with 14 nucleotides matching TRBD2. The J call is in doubt because the DNA end fits TRBJ2-7 better. The V gene's germline CDR1 is SGHDT and CDR2 YYEEEE. CDR3 length: 15 amino acids. This CDR3 is CASSLAGLAGGEQYF. The CDR3 DNA reads as TGTGCCAGCAGCTTGGCCGGACTAGCGGGGGGCGAGCAGTACTTC.

V and J are TRBV4-1 and TRBJ1-5, with 8 positions matching TRBD1. Trimming cost V 1 base and J 0 bases; bases outside gene matches: 5. The CDR3 has 17 amino acids. CDR1 is MGHRA and CDR2 is YSYEKL in the germline V gene. CDR3 region: CASSQAGGVYSNQPQHF. CDR3 DNA sequence: TGCGCCAGCAGCCAAGCAGGGGGCGTTTATAGCAATCAGCCCCAGCATTTT.

V usage is TRBV6-5 and J usage is TRBJ2-7; no firm D call. Germline CDR1 reads MNHEY; CDR2 reads SVGAGI. V gave up 0 bases and J gave up 0 bases, with 3 bases separating them. The CDR3 consists of 13 residues. The chain's CDR3 is CASSYSHSYEQYF. In DNA, the CDR3 is TGTGCCAGCAGTTACTCTCACTCCTACGAGCAGTACTTC.

This clone appeared a few times. The CDR3 here is CASSLEVQSGEQYF. The CDR3 DNA reads TGTGCCAGCAGCTTAGAGGTTCAGTCCGGGGAGCAGTACTTC. The J gene is TRBJ2-7, the V gene TRBV7-2; D remains unclear. The V gene's germline CDR1 is SGHTA and CDR2 FQGNSA. The V and J ends lost 1 base and 7 bases respectively, with 14 bases between them. The CDR3 extends over 14 amino acids.

This rearrangement joins TRBV6-6 to TRBJ2-7, with 10 bases identical to TRBD1. The germline gives CDR1 MNHNY, CDR2 SVGAGI (reference sequence). The CDR3 extends over 15 amino acids. Losses at the gene ends were 2 bases for V and 5 bases for J; bases not matched to a gene: 6. The chain's CDR3 is CASSYGTGVSHEQYF. CDR3 bases: TGTGCCAGCAGTTACGGGACAGGGGTTTCCCACGAGCAGTACTTC.